The 28 T cell receptor beta chains reported below all come from one sample, sequenced in a study of metastatic and nonmetastatic thyroid tumors. Each patient went into thyroid surgery without having received any treatment. TCRdb re-called clones via MiXCR from the PCR reads. This table holds approximately 31,000 clones, about 21% found once. Material: blood. The source of these receptors is a female donor with papillary thyroid cancer or a benign thyroid nodule (not recorded which). Some clones in this sample may be carry-over from other donors' samples.

By share, this clone counts as medium-sized. This rearrangement joins TRBV12-3 or TRBV12-4 to TRBJ1-2, with D perhaps TRBD1 (5 bases). This CDR3 comprises 13 residues. Trimming left V 4 bases short and J 8 bases short, with 14 bases between. CDR3 bases: TGTGCCAGCAGTTCCGGTGGCAGGGCCGGCTACACCTTC. It specifies CASSSGGRAGYTF.

This clone was observed many times. This chain uses TRBV7-2 with TRBJ1-3; 7 bases map to TRBD1. V shed 5 bases, J shed 3 bases, and the junction held 7 bases outside the gene matches. The germline V gene encodes CDR1 SGHTA and CDR2 FQGNSA. The CDR3 is 15 residues long. For the CDR3, the DNA is TGTGCCAGCAGCCCCACAGGGGATGTTGGAAACACCATATATTTT. Its translation is CASSPTGDVGNTIYF.

This clone is medium-sized in the sample. The rearrangement uses TRBV6-2 or TRBV6-3 and TRBJ2-7, with 9 bases identical to TRBD2. Germline loops: CDR1 MNHEY, CDR2 SVGEGT. CDR3 length: 17 amino acids. J lost 3 bases, V lost 7 bases, and 16 bases had no gene match. This chain's CDR3 is CASTPGSGLAGYYEQYF. In nucleotides, the CDR3 is TGTGCCAGCACCCCCGGGTCTGGTCTAGCGGGGTACTACGAGCAGTACTTC.

The V and J genes are TRBV6-1 and TRBJ2-5, with a weak D call TRBD2 (5 bases). Germline CDR1 and CDR2: MNHNS and SASEGT. The V end lost 7 bases, the J end lost 1 base, and 16 bases lay between the germline ends. The CDR3 consists of 15 residues. The CDR3 bases are TGTGCCAGCATCCAACTGGGAGCCCCCCAAGAGACCCAGTACTTC. This encodes CASIQLGAPQETQYF.

The rearrangement uses TRBV6-2 or TRBV6-3 and TRBJ2-7; 9 bases are a match to TRBD2. Trimming took 2 bases from V and 6 from J; bases not matched to a gene: 14. Germline CDR1 and CDR2: MNHEY and SVGEGT. There are 17 residues in the CDR3. CDR3 sequence (DNA): TGTGCCAGCAGTTACGCAAGTTATAGCGGGAGCTCCCTCGAGCAGTACTTC. It encodes CASSYASYSGSSLEQYF.

The V call is TRBV11-2, the J call TRBJ2-1; 11 bases map to TRBD1. The CDR3 length is 15 residues. The germline CDR1 and CDR2 sequences are SGHAT and FQNNGV. V lost 5 bases to trimming and J lost 7 bases; unmatched junction nucleotides: 7. The CDR3 loop reads CASSGGTGGSNEQFF. The CDR3 DNA reads TGTGCCAGCAGCGGGGGGACAGGGGGATCGAATGAGCAGTTCTTC.

This clone was seen repeatedly, ten times or more. V gene TRBV7-6 combines with J gene TRBJ2-2; 9 nucleotides agree with TRBD2. J lost 1 base, V lost 6 bases, and 12 bases had no gene match. The length of the CDR3 is 18 residues. The germline CDR1 and CDR2 sequences are SGHVS and FNYEAQ. The CDR3: CASRHPDRLAENTGELFF. As DNA, the CDR3 is TGTGCCAGCAGACATCCCGACCGACTAGCGGAGAACACCGGGGAGCTGTTTTTT.

This clone has a count of ten or more. The V and J genes are TRBV4-1 and TRBJ2-3; TRBD2 matches at 11 bases. The V and J ends lost 0 bases and 1 base, in that order; junction bases with no gene match: 6. This CDR3 contains 18 residues. Germline V gene sequence: CDR1 MGHRA, CDR2 YSYEKL. The CDR3 loop reads CASSQEIAGGPGTDTQYF. The CDR3 region has the DNA TGCGCCAGCAGCCAAGAGATAGCGGGGGGGCCTGGCACAGATACGCAGTATTTT.

This clone has more than one count but fewer than ten. CDR3 in DNA: TGTGCCAGCAGGACTAGCGGGGGCACGAACACCGGGGAGCTGTTTTTT. It encodes CASRTSGGTNTGELFF. V and J are TRBV6-4 and TRBJ2-2; 12 bases are a match to TRBD2. The CDR3 covers 16 residues. Germline V gene data show CDR1 as MRHNA and CDR2 as SNTAGT. Trimming removed 6 bases from V and 0 bases from J; junction bases left unmatched: 2.

The sample holds many counts of this clone. The genes are TRBV6-2 or TRBV6-3 and TRBJ2-1; D is tentatively TRBD1 or TRBD2 (5 bases each). The CDR3 consists of 16 residues. V lost 2 bases and J 8 bases, leaving 19 bases between the germline ends. Germline loops: CDR1 MNHEY, CDR2 SVGEGT. The CDR3 sequence: CASSYDWDRPLDEQFF. In DNA, the CDR3 is TGTGCCAGCAGTTACGATTGGGACCGACCCCTGGATGAGCAGTTCTTC.

On this clone: This specimen includes other DNA sequences encoding the same CDR3. The chain couples TRBV28 to TRBJ1-2; no firm D call. Looked up from germline, CDR1 is MDHEN and CDR2 is SYDVKM. This CDR3 is 15 amino acids long. Trimming cost V 4 bases and J 5 bases, with 17 bases left between them. The CDR3 loop is CASSSPQEGSYGYTF. The CDR3 DNA reads TGTGCCAGCAGTTCGCCCCAGGAAGGCTCTTATGGCTACACCTTC.

This clone was counted only a few times. The chain combines TRBV27 with TRBJ2-7, with TRBD2 matching 9 bases. Germline loops: CDR1 MNHEY, CDR2 SMNVEV (reference sequence). V gave up 2 bases and J gave up 6 bases; unmatched junction bases: 8. The CDR3 sequence is 15 residues long. DNA of the CDR3: TGTGCCAGCAGTTTAAGATTAGCGGGAGTTAGCGAGCAGTACTTC. This translates into CASSLRLAGVSEQYF.

The V call is TRBV4-2, the J call TRBJ1-6; 10 nucleotides align to TRBD1. The CDR3 totals 16 residues. The ends lost 4 bases at V and 10 bases at J; junction bases unmatched: 10. Germline assignment: CDR1 LGHNA and CDR2 YNFKEQ. For the CDR3, the DNA is TGTGCCAGCAGCCCAACCCCGGGACAGGGGCGATCACCCCTCCACTTT. Encoded protein: CASSPTPGQGRSPLHF.

The V gene is TRBV7-2, the J gene TRBJ2-1; no clear D gene. The germline CDR1 and CDR2 sequences are SGHTA and FQGNSA. CDR3 length equals 14 residues. Trimming left V 5 bases short and J 0 bases short, with 8 bases between. DNA for the CDR3: TGTGCCAGCAGCCGCGGAGACTCCTACAATGAGCAGTTCTTC. It yields the protein CASSRGDSYNEQFF.

This clone was counted many times. The chain joins TRBV6-2 or TRBV6-3 to TRBJ1-1, with D perhaps TRBD1 (6 bases). Trimming shortened V by 2 bases and J by 0 bases, and 10 bases separated the two germline ends. The CDR3 spans 15 residues. The germline CDR1 and CDR2 sequences are MNHEY and SVGEGT. In DNA, the CDR3 is TGTGCCAGCAGTTACGTTGACAGGCTGAACACTGAAGCTTTCTTT. As protein: CASSYVDRLNTEAFF.

This clone came up many times. V is TRBV19 and J is TRBJ2-7, with 11 bases fitting TRBD1. This CDR3 comprises 15 residues. Germline V gives CDR1 LNHDA, CDR2 SQIVND (reference sequence). V lost 3 bases to trimming and J lost 3 bases; unmatched junction nucleotides: 4. CDR3 protein: CASSIGTGGDYEQYF. CDR3 coding DNA: TGTGCCAGTAGTATCGGGACAGGGGGAGACTACGAGCAGTACTTC.

This clone showed up many times. V usage is TRBV5-1 and J usage is TRBJ2-5, with a tentative D call TRBD2 (5 bases). Trimming removed 4 bases from V and 4 bases from J, with 14 bases in between. CDR1 SGHRS and CDR2 YFSETQ come from the germline V gene. CDR3 length equals 14 residues. The CDR3 here is CASSPGAERETQYF. The CDR3 coding sequence is TGCGCCAGCAGCCCCGGAGCGGAGAGAGAGACCCAGTACTTC. Full variable domain (remainder filled in from reference TRBV5-1 and TRBJ2-5): KAGVTQTPRYLIKTRGQQVTLSCSPISGHRSVSWYQQTPGQGLQFLFEYFSETQRNKGNFPGRFSGRQFSNSRSEMNVSTLELGDSALYLCASSPGAERETQYFGPGTRLLVL.

This clone counts as medium-sized. The V call is TRBV6-1, the J call TRBJ1-5, with 7 nucleotides matching TRBD1. The CDR3 is made up of 14 amino acids. CDR1 is MNHNS and CDR2 is SASEGT in the germline V gene. V lost 6 bases, J lost 1 base, and 3 bases stayed unmatched. The CDR3 reads CASSKGQSNQPQHF. The CDR3 DNA follows: TGTGCCAGCAGCAAGGGACAGAGCAATCAGCCCCAGCATTTT.

Ten or more counts support this clone. The chain combines TRBV7-9 with TRBJ1-1, with 7 nucleotides matching TRBD1. Germline V CDR1 and CDR2: SEHNR, FQNEAQ (reference sequence). J lost 10 bases, V lost 4 bases, and 9 bases had no gene match. The CDR3 loop spans 13 amino acids. This chain's CDR3 is CASSSRDSNPAFF. CDR3 nucleotide sequence: TGTGCCAGCAGCTCCCGGGACAGTAATCCAGCTTTCTTT.

This clone was picked up many times. The chain recombines TRBV18 with TRBJ1-2; the D gene is possibly TRBD1 (6 bases). Deletions cut 6 bases from V and 5 bases from J, with 10 bases between. Per the germline V gene, CDR1 is KGHSH and CDR2 is LQKENI. This CDR3 has 12 residues. As DNA, the CDR3 is TGTGCCAGCTCGGGCAGGGGTTATGGCTACACCTTC. Translation: CASSGRGYGYTF.

This clone is categorized as medium-sized. The chain links TRBV6-4 to TRBJ1-1; tentative D call: TRBD1 (6 bases). The germline V and J ends were trimmed by 0 bases and 5 bases, with 13 bases remaining between them. This CDR3 is 15 amino acids long. Germline-derived CDR1 and CDR2 are MRHNA and SNTAGT. CDR3 protein: CASSDSAGEGTEAFF. The DNA of the CDR3 is TGTGCCAGCAGTGACTCGGCAGGGGAGGGTACTGAAGCTTTCTTT.

This chain joins TRBV20-1 and TRBJ2-2, with a weak D call TRBD2 (5 bases). Germline V lookup: CDR1 DFQATT, CDR2 SNEGSKA (reference sequence). This CDR3 contains 14 residues. Trimming shortened V by 0 bases and J by 3 bases, and 8 bases separated the two germline ends. This CDR3 is CSARDPRDTGELFF. DNA for the CDR3: TGCAGTGCTAGAGATCCGCGGGACACCGGGGAGCTGTTTTTT.

This clone was seen only a few times. This sequence joins TRBV28 and TRBJ1-2; TRBD1 agrees at 7 bases. V lost 6 bases to trimming and J lost 5 bases; unmatched junction nucleotides: 9. The CDR3 contains 14 residues. The germline gives CDR1 MDHEN, CDR2 SYDVKM. CDR3 sequence (DNA): TGTGCCAGCAGCCACGGGACAGCTCCTTATGGCTACACCTTC. Its translation is CASSHGTAPYGYTF.

The rearrangement uses TRBV12-3 or TRBV12-4 and TRBJ1-5; no clear D gene. V gave up 2 bases and J gave up 1 base, with 9 bases separating them. The CDR3 length is 15 residues. CDR3: CASSLSGSSNQPQHF. The CDR3 region has the DNA TGTGCCAGCAGTTTAAGCGGGTCGAGCAATCAGCCCCAGCATTTT.

In its sample, this clone was seen a few times. This chain connects TRBV6-1 to TRBJ1-1, with D unclear. This CDR3 spans 13 amino acids. CDR1 and CDR2 from the germline V gene are MNHNS and SASEGT. V lost 0 bases and J 11 bases, leaving 13 bases between the germline ends. This CDR3 is CASSEAGSAWAFF. In DNA form, the CDR3 reads TGTGCCAGCAGTGAAGCAGGGTCGGCCTGGGCTTTCTTT.

This clone came up many times. V and J are TRBV3-1 and TRBJ2-7; TRBD1 aligns across 11 bases. The germline gives CDR1 LGHDT, CDR2 YNNKEL (reference sequence). The length of the CDR3 is 17 residues. V lost 1 base to trimming and J lost 5 bases; unmatched junction nucleotides: 10. The CDR3 reads CASSQGVGQGAWDEQYF. The DNA for the CDR3 is TGTGCCAGCAGCCAAGGGGTCGGACAGGGGGCTTGGGACGAGCAGTACTTC.

The chain is built from TRBV6-2 or TRBV6-3 and TRBJ2-1, with 8 bases lining up with TRBD1. This CDR3 is 15 amino acids long. V trimming: 4 bases; J trimming: 4 bases; junction bases outside the gene matches: 6. Germline V gene lookup returns CDR1 MNHEY and CDR2 SVGEGT. DNA of the CDR3: TGTGCCAGCAGTTTGGTCAGGGGGCCTTACAATGAGCAGTTCTTC. Translation: CASSLVRGPYNEQFF.

The V gene is TRBV28, the J gene TRBJ2-7; 7 bases match TRBD2. This CDR3 region has 14 residues. Germline V CDR1 and CDR2: MDHEN, SYDVKM. With 7 bases clipped from V and 5 bases from J, the junction kept 11 bases outside the gene matches. CDR3 in amino acids: CASTVGGREHEQYF. CDR3 nucleotide sequence: TGTGCCAGCACGGTGGGTGGGAGGGAACACGAGCAGTACTTC.